These 23 T cell receptor beta chains were all obtained from the same sample, sequenced in a study of a mutant IDH1 vaccine in newly diagnosed glioma. TCRdb keeps only in-frame clones here, not all; method: immunoSEQ multiplex PCR. The data show around 70,000 clones, about 87% seen once. The antigens these receptors bind are not known. Time point defined: week 35, safety follow-up. With topical imiquimod, each dose of the vaccine consisted of 300 ug of mutant IDH1 20-mer peptide. This sample comprised PBMCs, obtained from a glioma patient whose treatment included an IDH1 peptide vaccine. The receptors here all came from a young man with glioma.

J is TRBJ1-1 and V is TRBV7-9; 7 nucleotides agree with TRBD1. The CDR3 spans 16 residues. V lost 3 bases to trimming and J lost 1 base; unmatched junction nucleotides: 8. Germline CDR1 and CDR2: SEHNR and FQNEAQ (reference sequence). The chain's CDR3 is CASSLEGGFANTEAFF. For the CDR3, the DNA is TGTGCCAGCAGCTTGGAAGGGGGCTTTGCGAACACTGAAGCTTTCTTT.

This clone is a singleton in its sample. The gene calls are TRBV6-6 and TRBJ1-1; perhaps TRBD1 as D (5 bases). The CDR3 spans 13 residues. Germline V lookup: CDR1 MNHNY, CDR2 SVGAGI (reference sequence). The V end was cut by 4 bases, the J end by 8 bases, with 14 bases between. Written as DNA, the CDR3 is TGTGCCAGCAGTTCCGACAGATCTTCCGAAGCTTTCTTT. Translation gives CASSSDRSSEAFF.

V is TRBV6-5 and J is TRBJ1-1; no clear D. In germline, CDR1 is MNHEY, CDR2 SVGAGI. The ends were cut back, 2 bases at V and 6 bases at J, with 19 bases in the middle. This CDR3 is built from 16 residues. CDR3 region: CASSYNWGFDLAEAFF. Here the CDR3 DNA reads TGTGCCAGCAGTTACAATTGGGGATTTGATTTGGCTGAAGCTTTCTTT.

This chain joins TRBV10-3 and TRBJ2-1, with TRBD2 identical over 10 bases. The CDR3 runs to 18 residues. Germline V gene lookup returns CDR1 ENHRY and CDR2 SYGVKD. V lost 0 bases to trimming and J lost 6 bases; unmatched junction nucleotides: 11. CDR3 sequence reads: CAISESPGGSGGPNEQFF. The CDR3 nucleotides read TGTGCCATCAGTGAGTCGCCGGGTGGTAGCGGGGGGCCCAATGAGCAGTTCTTC.

This clone occurred once. The gene calls are TRBV29-1 and TRBJ2-5; a weak D match, TRBD2 (5 bases). Germline CDR1 is SQVTM and CDR2 is ANQGSEA. CDR3 length equals 18 residues. Deletions cut 2 bases from V and 0 bases from J, with 22 bases between. CDR3 nucleotides: TGCAGCGTTGAACCACTAGGCCTCCCCCCCGGTAACCAAGAGACCCAGTACTTC. It encodes CSVEPLGLPPGNQETQYF.

This chain joins TRBV5-1 and TRBJ2-1; D not certain. This CDR3 has 16 amino acids. Per germline, CDR1 SGHRS and CDR2 YFSETQ. Trimming shortened V by 0 bases and J by 2 bases, and 12 bases separated the two germline ends. CDR3 amino acids: CASSLAGGRPYNEQFF. The CDR3 nucleotides read TGCGCCAGCAGCTTGGCCGGCGGAAGACCCTACAATGAGCAGTTCTTC. Drawing the rest from reference TRBV5-1 and TRBJ2-1, the complete variable domain is KAGVTQTPRYLIKTRGQQVTLSCSPISGHRSVSWYQQTPGQGLQFLFEYFSETQRNKGNFPGRFSGRQFSNSRSEMNVSTLELGDSALYLCASSLAGGRPYNEQFFGPGTRLTVL.

This clone was seen a few times. This chain joins TRBV7-9 and TRBJ2-7, with D unclear. CDR3 length: 11 residues. The V gene lost 4 bases and the J gene lost 2 bases, with 3 bases spanning the gap. The germline V gene has CDR1 SEHNR and CDR2 FQNEAQ (reference sequence). The CDR3 nucleotides read TGTGCCAGCAGCTCAACCTACGAGCAGTACTTC. Translated, it gives CASSSTYEQYF.

This sequence joins TRBV4-1 and TRBJ2-3; 8 bases agree with TRBD1. V lost 4 bases to trimming and J lost 3 bases; unmatched junction nucleotides: 3. Per germline, CDR1 MGHRA and CDR2 YSYEKL. The CDR3 contains 14 residues. CDR3 protein: CASSRNRGTDTQYF. In DNA form, the CDR3 reads TGCGCCAGCAGCCGTAACAGGGGGACAGATACGCAGTATTTT.

The count of this clone is one. The chain employs TRBV5-1 and TRBJ2-3; possibly TRBD1 for D (5 bases). The CDR3 is made up of 13 amino acids. V dropped 4 bases and J dropped 4 bases, with 10 bases sitting between them. The germline V gene has CDR1 SGHRS and CDR2 YFSETQ. CDR3 loop: CASSQQVSDTQYF. CDR3 in DNA: TGCGCCAGCAGCCAACAGGTGTCAGATACGCAGTATTTT.

This chain connects TRBV2 to TRBJ1-2; 11 positions agree with TRBD1. Germline V lookup: CDR1 SNHLY, CDR2 FYNNEI. This CDR3 has 15 amino acids. V lost 2 bases to trimming and J lost 2 bases; unmatched junction nucleotides: 1. The CDR3: CASSERTGGNYGYTF. CDR3 bases: TGTGCCAGCAGTGAAAGGACAGGGGGCAACTATGGCTACACCTTC.

The chain joins TRBV6-1 to TRBJ1-2; D unresolved. Germline CDR1 reads MNHNS; CDR2 reads SASEGT. Trimming pared 11 bases from V and 2 bases from J, leaving 15 bases between. The CDR3 spans 13 residues. Here the CDR3 reads CASSRRENYGYTF. In DNA form, the CDR3 reads TGTGCCTCCTCCCGACGGGAGAACTATGGCTACACCTTC.

This rearrangement joins TRBV5-1 to TRBJ1-2; 9 bases map to TRBD1. Looked up from germline, CDR1 is SGHRS and CDR2 is YFSETQ. This CDR3 comprises 15 residues. Trimming removed 4 bases from V and 5 bases from J; junction bases left unmatched: 9. CDR3 loop: CASSPETGGKYGYTF. CDR3 DNA: TGCGCCAGCAGCCCGGAGACAGGGGGAAAGTATGGCTACACCTTC.

With respect to this clone: This sample includes further DNA sequences coding for the same CDR3. This sequence joins TRBV5-1 and TRBJ2-3, with D unresolved. With 0 bases removed from V and 3 bases from J, the gap between germline ends came to 5 bases. Looked up from germline, CDR1 is SGHRS and CDR2 is YFSETQ. The CDR3 consists of 13 residues. DNA for the CDR3: TGCGCCAGCAGCTTGGAAGGGACAGATACGCAGTATTTT. Protein sequence: CASSLEGTDTQYF.

The V gene is TRBV19, the J gene TRBJ1-5, with D hard to call. V lost 4 bases to trimming and J lost 1 base, with 5 bases between them. Germline-derived CDR1 and CDR2 are LNHDA and SQIVND (reference sequence). There are 13 residues in the CDR3. CDR3 sequence reads: CASSTWSNQPQHF. Written as DNA, the CDR3 is TGTGCCAGTAGTACGTGGAGCAATCAGCCCCAGCATTTT.

V usage is TRBV25-1 and J usage is TRBJ2-1; D is unresolved. The CDR3 consists of 11 residues. The V gene lost 7 bases and the J gene lost 4 bases, with 5 bases spanning the gap. CDR1 is MGHDK, CDR2 SYGVNS, per germline. CDR3 region: CASTAYNEQFF. CDR3 nucleotides: TGTGCCAGCACAGCTTACAATGAGCAGTTCTTC.

This chain connects TRBV2 to TRBJ2-3; the D is unclear. Trimming took off 7 bases at V and 2 bases at J, with 10 bases between the two ends. The germline CDR1 and CDR2 sequences are SNHLY and FYNNEI. CDR3 size: 13 residues. The CDR3 loop is CASTFVITDTQYF. CDR3 DNA: TGTGCCAGCACCTTCGTGATCACAGATACGCAGTATTTT.

The chain carries TRBV23-1 and TRBJ2-7, with 7 bases identical to TRBD1. TRBV23-1 is an ORF, and what it does is uncertain. The CDR3 is 14 amino acids. With 6 bases clipped from V and 4 bases from J, the junction kept 9 bases outside the gene matches. CDR3 DNA: TGCGCCAGCAGCGAGCGGACAGGAGGATACGAGCAGTACTTC. Translated, it gives CASSERTGGYEQYF.

The chain employs TRBV2 and TRBJ1-2, with D tentatively TRBD1 (5 bases). This CDR3 region has 12 residues. Trimming pared 3 bases from V and 3 bases from J, leaving 5 bases between. Per the germline V gene, CDR1 is SNHLY and CDR2 is FYNNEI. CDR3 in amino acids: CASSETDYGYTF. The CDR3 nucleotides read TGTGCCAGCAGTGAGACAGACTATGGCTACACCTTC.

This chain joins TRBV28 and TRBJ2-3; 11 nucleotides match TRBD2. The V and J ends lost 6 bases and 1 base, in that order; junction bases with no gene match: 12. This CDR3 is built from 18 residues. Germline assignment: CDR1 MDHEN and CDR2 SYDVKM. The DNA for the CDR3 is TGTGCCAGCAGGTTGACTAGCGGGATTTCGAATCGCACAGATACGCAGTATTTT. Its protein product is CASRLTSGISNRTDTQYF.

This clone was recorded a few times. The genes are TRBV28 and TRBJ1-3, with a possible D match to TRBD1 (6 bases). V lost 5 bases and J lost 1, with 15 bases in between. Per germline, CDR1 MDHEN and CDR2 SYDVKM. CDR3 length equals 16 residues. CDR3 amino acids: CASSLRDTPSGNTIYF. CDR3 DNA: TGTGCCAGCAGTCTTCGGGACACCCCGTCTGGAAACACCATATATTTT. The full variable domain, completed using reference TRBV28 and TRBJ1-3, is DVKVTQSSRYLVKRTGEKVFLECVQDMDHENMFWYRQDPGLGLRLIYFSYDVKMKEKGDIPEGYSVSREKKERFSLILESASTNQTSMYLCASSLRDTPSGNTIYFGEGSWLTVV.

V usage is TRBV28 and J usage is TRBJ2-1, with D maybe TRBD1 (7 bases). The germline V and J ends were trimmed by 6 bases and 7 bases, with 13 bases remaining between them. This CDR3 region has 13 residues. Germline assignment: CDR1 MDHEN and CDR2 SYDVKM. This CDR3 reads CASRRTGGNEQFF. The CDR3 DNA reads TGTGCCAGCAGACGGACAGGAGGGAATGAGCAGTTCTTC.

The V gene is TRBV5-6, the J gene TRBJ2-7, with D possibly matching TRBD2 (6 bases). The V and J ends lost 3 bases and 9 bases respectively, with 25 bases between them. This CDR3 has 16 residues. The germline gives CDR1 SGHDT, CDR2 YYEEEE. CDR3: CASSSSVGRGLLRQYF. In nucleotides, the CDR3 is TGTGCCAGCAGCTCCTCCGTGGGGCGGGGCCTTCTTAGGCAGTACTTC.

This clone was recorded once. The rearrangement uses TRBV15 and TRBJ2-1; maybe TRBD2 (6 bases). The V and J ends lost 1 base and 5 bases respectively, with 15 bases between them. CDR3 size: 16 residues. Germline V CDR1 and CDR2: LNHNV, YYDKDF (reference sequence). CDR3 DNA: TGTGCCACCAGCAGAGGTGGATGGGGGGAGGACAATGAGCAGTTCTTC. Its protein product is CATSRGGWGEDNEQFF.